This T cell receptor beta chain was sequenced during a study of response to subunit inactivated influenza vaccine. MiXCR, run by TCRdb on the RT-PCR reads, gives a single entry per CDR3 protein. The data hold around 200,000 distinct CDR3 sequences, with approximately 9.2% observed a single time. V shed 6 bases, J shed 0 bases, and the junction held 4 bases outside the gene matches. This CDR3 is 16 amino acids long. This specimen was non-naive T cells sorted from PBMCs, taken on the day of vaccination. The clonotype was recovered from a man in his fifties who received an inactivated influenza vaccine. V usage is TRBV12-3 or TRBV12-4 and J usage is TRBJ2-6; 8 bases are shared with TRBD1. The chain's CDR3 is CASRQTGGSGANVLTF. In DNA form, the CDR3 reads TGTGCCAGCAGGCAAACAGGGGGCTCTGGGGCCAACGTCCTGACTTTC.